This T cell receptor (beta chain) was found in a study of blood T cell repertoires in COVID-19. As for the study in general: The United States, Italy and Spain provided the acute and convalescent COVID-19 samples. PBMCs, B-cell-depleted T cells, or T cells were the source of the cDNA or gDNA that made up the material.

This table comes from immunoSEQ multiplex PCR, and its TCRdb copy is limited to in-frame clones, with some not included. The sample includes roughly 250,000 clones, roughly 88% of them seen just once. Germline CDR1 LNHDA, CDR2 SQIVND (reference sequence). This CDR3 comprises 19 residues. Germline trimming cut 5 bases from V and 0 bases from J; bases unmatched to any gene: 17. This clone was seen just once. Adults between about 18 and 95 years of age took part from under 30 US areas. The study assigned cohorts using participant-reported clinical history. V is TRBV19 and J is TRBJ2-7; 9 bases are a match to TRBD1. Sequenced sample: PBMCs or T cells enriched from blood (not recorded which). The source of this sequence is a woman between 40 and 55 years old with acute COVID-19. CDR3 sequence: CASSPWTGDRVNDSYEQYV. CDR3 bases: TGTGCCAGTAGTCCATGGACAGGGGACCGGGTGAACGACTCCTACGAGCAGTACGTC.